The rows below give T cell receptor beta chains drawn from one sample of a study of a mutant IDH1 vaccine in newly diagnosed glioma. Antigens of these TCRs are unknown. Using immunoSEQ multiplex PCR, the repertoire was profiled, and TCRdb retains in-frame clones only, with some absent. The sample holds approximately 45,000 clones, around 93% seen once. The specimen comprised PBMCs, sampled from a glioma patient whose treatment included an IDH1 peptide vaccine. The source is a man between 45 and 60 years old with glioma. CDR3s include the opening cysteine and the closing phenylalanine or tryptophan. A D gene is named only where the DNA matches it firmly. Clone sizes are given selectively: once, few, many, or a class where the clone is expanded.

TRBV7-9	TRBJ1-3	.	.	CASSLAGSGNTIYF	TGTGCCAGCAGCTTAGCAGGCTCTGGAAACACCATATATTTT
TRBV21-1	TRBJ2-7	.	.	CASSRSSGRTRHEQYF	TGTGCCAGCAGCAGGTCTAGCGGGAGAACTCGCCACGAGCAGTACTTC
TRBV5-1	TRBJ2-4	few	TRBD2	CASSLSGGASKNIQYF	TGCGCCAGCAGCCTTAGCGGGGGGGCCTCCAAAAACATTCAGTACTTC
TRBV4-2	TRBJ1-2	.	.	CASSQAEAVGYGYTF	TGTGCCAGCAGCCAAGCCGAGGCTGTAGGTTATGGCTACACCTTC
TRBV4-2	TRBJ2-3	few	.	CASSQDLGTGLVWAGRDTQYF	TGTGCCAGCAGCCAAGATCTGGGGACCGGCCTAGTTTGGGCGGGCAGAGATACGCAGTATTTC
TRBV6-6	TRBJ2-7	.	.	CASSYSQRSMYF	TGTGCCAGCAGTTACTCCCAGAGGAGTATGTACTTC
TRBV27	TRBJ2-3	.	TRBD1	CASSSTGAPDTQYF	TGTGCCAGCAGTTCGACAGGGGCTCCAGATACGCAGTATTTT
TRBV10-1	TRBJ2-7	.	.	CASSRGAEQYF	TGCGCCAGCAGCCGGGGGGCCGAGCAGTACTTC
TRBV27	TRBJ2-7	.	TRBD1	CASSVSGTGAYEQYF	TGTGCCAGCAGTGTCTCCGGGACAGGGGCCTACGAGCAGTACTTC
TRBV7-2	TRBJ2-2	.	TRBD1	CASSLRQGATGELFF	TGTGCCAGCAGCCTCAGACAGGGGGCGACCGGGGAGCTGTTTTTT
TRBV4-3	TRBJ1-4	.	.	CASSQAVFGSPRFF	TGCGCCAGCAGCCAAGCGGTGTTCGGTTCCCCTCGTTTTTTT
TRBV19	TRBJ2-5	.	TRBD1	CASSSPRGPSTQYF	TGTGCCAGTAGTTCGCCCAGGGGGCCGAGTACCCAGTACTTC
TRBV28	TRBJ1-3	.	.	CASSLYLGTIYF	TGTGCCAGCAGTTTGTACTTGGGCACCATATATTTT
TRBV9	TRBJ1-2	.	TRBD1	CASSAGGSNYGYTF	TGTGCCAGCAGCGCAGGGGGCAGTAACTATGGCTACACCTTC
TRBV9	TRBJ2-7	.	.	CASSVGPGDEQYF	TGTGCCAGCAGCGTAGGGCCAGGGGATGAGCAGTACTTC
TRBV6-6	TRBJ1-2	.	.	CASVSEGAVGYTF	TGTGCCAGCGTTTCCGAGGGAGCCGTTGGCTACACCTTC
TRBV4-3	TRBJ1-2	.	.	CASSQDRAGGYTF	TGCGCCAGCAGCCAAGATAGGGCAGGGGGCTACACCTTC
TRBV4-3	TRBJ1-1	.	.	CASSQDGFGWAFF	TGCGCCAGCAGCCAAGATGGATTCGGGTGGGCTTTCTTT
TRBV5-8	TRBJ1-2	.	.	CASSFDLWTDRINYGYTF	TGTGCCAGCAGCTTCGACCTATGGACAGATCGAATAAACTATGGCTACACCTTC
TRBV19	TRBJ1-1	.	.	CASSIDPGLGTEAFF	TGTGCCAGTAGTATAGATCCGGGGCTAGGCACTGAAGCTTTCTTT
TRBV19	TRBJ1-4	.	.	CASSMYAVAGNSEKLFF	TGTGCCAGTAGTATGTATGCCGTGGCAGGGAATAGTGAAAAACTGTTTTTT
TRBV28	TRBJ1-5	.	.	CASSLLGNQPQHF	TGTGCCAGCAGTTTATTAGGGAATCAGCCCCAGCATTTT
TRBV11-2	TRBJ2-7	.	TRBD1	CASSLVAGQGAREQYF	TGTGCCAGCAGCTTAGTAGCTGGACAGGGGGCTAGAGAGCAGTACTTC
TRBV27	TRBJ1-2	.	TRBD1	CASSKQGTGYTF	TGTGCCAGCAGTAAACAGGGGACCGGCTACACCTTC
TRBV30	TRBJ2-3	.	TRBD2	CAWNVAGLVIADTQYF	TGTGCCTGGAACGTAGCGGGCCTCGTAATCGCAGATACGCAGTATTTT
TRBV19	TRBJ2-7	.	.	CASSSGTTGSYEQYF	TGTGCCAGTAGTTCCGGGACCACGGGCTCCTACGAGCAGTACTTC
TRBV27	TRBJ1-5	.	.	CASSLTSNQPQHF	TGTGCCAGCAGTTTAACAAGTAATCAGCCCCAGCATTTT
TRBV19	TRBJ2-7	.	.	CASSRSLSYEQYF	TGTGCCAGTAGTAGGTCCCTCTCCTACGAGCAGTACTTC
TRBV27	TRBJ1-5	.	.	CASSLLGQPQHF	TGTGCCAGCAGTTTGTTAGGTCAGCCCCAGCATTTT
TRBV7-2	TRBJ1-5	.	.	CASSLVSAGLLNQPQHF	TGTGCCAGCAGCTTAGTTTCGGCAGGGTTGTTGAATCAGCCCCAGCATTTT
TRBV28	TRBJ1-4	.	.	CASSREYEKLFF	TGTGCCAGCAGCAGGGAATATGAAAAACTGTTTTTT
TRBV4-2	TRBJ2-7	.	.	CASSQGGGTNTYEQYF	TGTGCCAGCAGCCAAGGAGGAGGGACCAACACCTACGAGCAGTACTTC
TRBV6-1	TRBJ2-3	few	.	CASRGLTGATDTQYF	TGTGCCAGCAGAGGGCTGACAGGTGCCACAGATACGCAGTATTTT
TRBV19	TRBJ2-7	.	TRBD2	CASSIRTSGRGEQYF	TGTGCCAGTAGTATCCGGACTAGCGGGAGGGGCGAGCAGTACTTC
TRBV5-6	TRBJ1-2	.	.	CASSLTGTLYGYTF	TGTGCCAGCAGCCTTACCGGGACACTCTATGGCTACACCTTC
TRBV10-1	TRBJ1-1	.	.	CASSPDLSHTEAFF	TGCGCCAGCAGTCCGGACCTTTCGCACACTGAAGCTTTCTTT
TRBV6-1	TRBJ2-7	.	.	CASPRLDNSYEQYF	TGTGCCAGCCCGAGGCTGGATAACTCCTACGAGCAGTACTTC
TRBV7-9	TRBJ2-3	medium-sized	TRBD2	CASSLLAGEADTQYF	TGTGCCAGCAGCCTACTAGCGGGAGAGGCAGATACGCAGTATTTT
TRBV7-2	TRBJ2-1	.	TRBD2	CASSFSGRQFF	TGTGCCAGCAGCTTTAGCGGGCGGCAGTTCTTC
TRBV15	TRBJ1-5	.	.	CATRSRENQPQHF	TGTGCCACCAGGAGCAGGGAGAATCAGCCCCAGCATTTT
TRBV7-8	TRBJ2-3	.	.	CASSRSRRTDTQYF	TGTGCCAGCAGCCGATCACGAAGGACAGATACGCAGTATTTT
TRBV2	TRBJ2-7	few	.	CASSGYISGQLGEQYF	TGTGCCAGCAGTGGGTATATCTCCGGGCAGTTGGGCGAGCAGTACTTC
TRBV6-1	TRBJ2-7	.	.	CASSEVQYGQYF	TGTGCCAGCAGTGAAGTGCAGTACGGGCAGTACTTC